The clone carrying this T cell receptor (beta chain) was detected only once. Its specificity is not known. This entry belongs to a study of shared clonotypes between healthy human individuals. Study-level points and caveats: Relative to memory subsets, naive subsets generally showed larger estimated richness. Enrolling few donors narrowed the genetic and exposure-history diversity that was represented.

Data came from immunoSEQ multiplex PCR; TCRdb stores just in-frame clones and leaves some out. The sample shows about 710,000 clones, approximately 77% of them seen only once. The sequence was obtained from a woman aged 25 to 39 in good health. The source material was memory CD4+ T cells sorted from blood. The subset: CD45RA-negative fraction.

This CDR3 reads CASSLEVGTEAFF. CDR3 DNA: TGTGCCAGCAGCCTCGAGGTTGGCACTGAAGCTTTCTTT. J is TRBJ1-1 and V is TRBV27; D is uncertain. Trimming cost V 6 bases and J 4 bases, with 12 bases left between them. Germline V gene data show CDR1 as MNHEY and CDR2 as SMNVEV (reference sequence). There are 13 residues in the CDR3.